This T cell receptor beta chain was captured in a study of blood T cell repertoires in COVID-19. Patients at the Seattle site were enrolled during active infection and followed longitudinally. Assay: immunoSEQ multiplex PCR; the TCRdb copy retains only in-frame clones and omits some. The sample has roughly 400,000 clones; around 87% are singletons. With V trimmed by 6 bases and J by 6 bases, 5 bases remained unmatched. Germline CDR1 reads MNHEY; CDR2 reads SVGAGI. The CDR3 loop spans 14 amino acids. Sequencing was done on a sample of peripheral blood. The sequence derives from a woman aged 55-70 years with COVID-19, enrolled during active disease. The V call is TRBV6-5, the J call TRBJ1-4; 9 bases align to TRBD1. CDR3: CASRRQGVDEKLFF. CDR3 in DNA: TGTGCCAGCAGGAGACAGGGGGTGGATGAAAAACTGTTTTTT.